These T cell receptor beta chains were read from a single sample in a study of blood T cells in healthy people across ages. From the 5' RACE reads, TCRdb called clonotypes with MiXCR, one entry per CDR3 protein. This sample carries about 800,000 distinct CDR3 sequences, roughly 25% of them seen once, and the ten largest clones take approximately 4%. The data were also submitted as part of a second study, on T cells of mothers and their children.

The sequencing sample was made of blood. The source of these receptors is a boy between 10 and 17 years old in good health. Both conserved end residues are part of each CDR3. The D gene is left open where the match is weak. Clone size, where shown, is once, few, many, or a class for clones that have expanded.

>TRBV4-3|.|TRBJ2-4|13|.
CASSQDSENIQYF
TGCGCCAGCAGCCAAGATTCCGAAAACATTCAGTACTTC
>TRBV4-1|.|TRBJ2-2|16|.
CASSQEGWGVTGELFF
TGCGCCAGCAGCCAAGAGGGTTGGGGGGTCACCGGGGAGCTGTTTTTT
>TRBV7-9|.|TRBJ2-6|20|few
CASSLDPSGWAISGANVLTF
TGTGCCAGCAGCTTAGACCCATCCGGATGGGCCATCTCTGGGGCCAACGTCCTGACTTTC
>TRBV20-1|TRBD1|TRBJ2-1|15|.
CSASRGDRASNEQFF
TGCAGTGCTAGTAGAGGGGACAGGGCCTCCAATGAGCAGTTCTTC
>TRBV12-3/TRBV12-4|TRBD1|TRBJ2-4|12|many
CASSPQGNIQYF
TGTGCCAGCAGTCCACAGGGGAACATTCAGTACTTC
>TRBV29-1|TRBD2|TRBJ2-7|13|.
CSALGTSGYEQYF
TGCAGCGCCCTCGGGACTAGCGGCTACGAGCAGTACTTC
>TRBV20-1|.|TRBJ2-6|15|few
CSARVARSGANVLTF
TGCAGTGCTAGAGTTGCGAGGTCTGGGGCCAACGTCCTGACTTTC
>TRBV6-2/TRBV6-3|.|TRBJ1-5|14|.
CASSYGKNNQPQHF
TGTGCCAGCAGTTACGGGAAGAACAATCAGCCCCAGCATTTT
>TRBV7-2|.|TRBJ1-1|16|.
CASSLLWWGLNTEAFF
TGTGCCAGCAGCTTATTGTGGTGGGGCCTGAACACTGAAGCTTTCTTT
>TRBV7-2|.|TRBJ1-1|14|.
CASSLDGIGTEAFF
TGTGCCAGCAGCTTAGACGGGATTGGCACTGAAGCTTTCTTT
>TRBV5-5|TRBD1|TRBJ1-2|16|.
CVSSLLTGFGAYGYTF
TGTGTCAGCAGCTTACTGACAGGGTTTGGGGCCTATGGCTACACCTTC
>TRBV7-2|.|TRBJ1-2|15|.
CASSAKQGWNYGYTF
TGTGCCAGCAGCGCCAAACAGGGTTGGAACTATGGCTACACCTTC
>TRBV20-1|TRBD1|TRBJ2-5|14|.
CSARRQGVRDAQYF
TGCAGTGCTAGACGACAGGGAGTAAGGGATGCCCAGTACTTC
>TRBV6-2/TRBV6-3|.|TRBJ1-5|15|.
CASSYNLVGNEPQHF
TGTGCCAGCAGTTACAACCTGGTCGGAAATGAGCCCCAGCATTTT
>TRBV28|TRBD1|TRBJ2-3|14|few
CASRNRGSTDTQYF
TGTGCCAGCAGAAACAGGGGTAGCACAGATACGCAGTATTTT
>TRBV7-3|.|TRBJ1-1|15|few
CASSPRPMGHTEAFF
TGTGCCAGCAGCCCTCGACCCATGGGCCACACTGAAGCTTTCTTT
>TRBV7-2|.|TRBJ2-7|16|few
CASSSNRDTERGEQYF
TGTGCCAGCAGCTCTAACCGGGACACTGAACGTGGCGAGCAGTACTTC
>TRBV27|TRBD2|TRBJ2-3|17|.
CASSLYPSGVSTDTQYF
TGTGCCAGCAGTTTATACCCTAGCGGAGTGAGCACAGATACGCAGTATTTT
>TRBV29-1|TRBD2|TRBJ2-7|12|.
CSARGDEYEQYF
TGCAGCGCTCGGGGGGATGAATACGAGCAGTACTTC
>TRBV28|.|TRBJ2-7|15|.
CASSEGSLRGYEQYF
TGTGCCAGCAGCGAGGGCTCACTGAGGGGGTACGAGCAGTACTTC
>TRBV27|.|TRBJ1-5|12|few
CASSVLGQPQHF
TGTGCCAGCAGTGTCCTCGGTCAGCCCCAGCATTTT
>TRBV2|.|TRBJ2-3|14|few
CASGPGPSGDTQYF
TGTGCCAGCGGGCCGGGGCCGTCCGGAGATACGCAGTATTTT
>TRBV20-1|.|TRBJ1-1|13|.
CSALWVFGTEAFF
TGCAGTGCCCTTTGGGTTTTTGGCACTGAAGCTTTCTTT
>TRBV3-1|.|TRBJ2-7|14|.
CASSHPDQNYEQYF
TGTGCCAGCAGCCATCCAGACCAGAACTACGAGCAGTACTTC
>TRBV6-1|TRBD1|TRBJ2-7|15|.
CASSGDRVASYEQYF
TGTGCCAGCAGCGGGGACAGGGTGGCGTCCTACGAGCAGTACTTC